This T cell receptor (beta chain) was documented in a study of control samples from healthy donors and cancer patients. Clones were sequenced by immunoSEQ multiplex PCR, and TCRdb holds only the in-frame ones, with some missing. Among over 150,000 clones, roughly 94% were seen once, and the ten largest hold about 5%. The CDR3 is 16 residues long. The germline CDR1 and CDR2 sequences are SGHRS and YFSETQ. The trim removed 4 bases at V and 3 bases at J, leaving 9 bases unmatched. V usage is TRBV5-1 and J usage is TRBJ2-3; 9 bases agree with TRBD2. Source material: blood. This TCR came from a man aged 35-49 years in good health. The CDR3 reads CASSLLAGGRTDTQYF. CDR3 in DNA: TGCGCCAGCAGCCTCCTTGCGGGGGGGCGAACAGATACGCAGTATTTT.